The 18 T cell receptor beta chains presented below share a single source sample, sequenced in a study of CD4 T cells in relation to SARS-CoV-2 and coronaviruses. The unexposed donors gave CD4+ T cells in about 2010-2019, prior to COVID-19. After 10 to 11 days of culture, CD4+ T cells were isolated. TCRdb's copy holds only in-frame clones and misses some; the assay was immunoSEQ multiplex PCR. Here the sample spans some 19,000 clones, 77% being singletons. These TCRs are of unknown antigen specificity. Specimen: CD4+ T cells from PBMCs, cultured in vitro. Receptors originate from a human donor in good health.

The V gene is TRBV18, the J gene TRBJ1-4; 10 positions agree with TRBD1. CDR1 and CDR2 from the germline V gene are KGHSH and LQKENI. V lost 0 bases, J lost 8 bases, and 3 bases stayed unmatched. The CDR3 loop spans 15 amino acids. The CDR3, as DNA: TGTGCCAGCTCACCACCGGGACAGGGGAGGGAAAAACTGTTTTTT. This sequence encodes CASSPPGQGREKLFF.

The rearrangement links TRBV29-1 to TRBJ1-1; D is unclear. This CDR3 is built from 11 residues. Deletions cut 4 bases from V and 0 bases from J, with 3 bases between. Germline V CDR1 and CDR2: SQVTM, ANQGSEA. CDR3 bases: TGCAGCGTTGGAATGAACACTGAAGCTTTCTTT. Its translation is CSVGMNTEAFF.

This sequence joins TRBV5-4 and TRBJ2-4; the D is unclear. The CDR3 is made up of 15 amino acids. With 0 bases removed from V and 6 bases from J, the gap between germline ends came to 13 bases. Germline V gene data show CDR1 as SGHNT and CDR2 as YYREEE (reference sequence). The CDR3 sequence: CASSLAGYSGNIQYF. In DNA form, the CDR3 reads TGTGCCAGCAGCTTGGCCGGCTACTCTGGAAACATTCAGTACTTC.

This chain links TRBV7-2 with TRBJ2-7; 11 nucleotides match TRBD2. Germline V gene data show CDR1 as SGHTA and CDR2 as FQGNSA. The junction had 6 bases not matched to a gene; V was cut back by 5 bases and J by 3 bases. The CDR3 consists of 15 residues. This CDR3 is CASSDYGTSGYEQYF. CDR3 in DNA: TGTGCCAGCAGCGACTACGGGACTAGCGGCTACGAGCAGTACTTC.

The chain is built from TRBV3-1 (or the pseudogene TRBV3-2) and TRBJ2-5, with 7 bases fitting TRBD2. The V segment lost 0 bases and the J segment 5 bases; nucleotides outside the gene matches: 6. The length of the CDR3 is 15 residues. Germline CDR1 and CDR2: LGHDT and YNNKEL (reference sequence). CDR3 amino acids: CASSQDLAGRETQYF. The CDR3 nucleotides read TGTGCCAGCAGCCAAGATCTAGCCGGGAGGGAGACCCAGTACTTC.

The CDR3 DNA sequence: TGTGCCTGGACCTCCAGCACAGATACGCAGTATTTT. Its protein is CAWTSSTDTQYF. The chain combines TRBV30 with TRBJ2-3; D is ambiguous. Germline V gene data show CDR1 as GTSNPN and CDR2 as SVGIG (reference sequence). Deletions cut 4 bases from V and 0 bases from J, with 5 bases between. The CDR3 spans 12 residues.

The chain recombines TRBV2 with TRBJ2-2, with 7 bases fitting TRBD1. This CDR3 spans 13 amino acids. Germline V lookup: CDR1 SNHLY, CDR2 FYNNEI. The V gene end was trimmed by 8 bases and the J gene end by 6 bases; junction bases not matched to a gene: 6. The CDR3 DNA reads TGTGCCAGCGGACGTGACAGGGCCGGGGAGCTGTTTTTT. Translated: CASGRDRAGELFF.

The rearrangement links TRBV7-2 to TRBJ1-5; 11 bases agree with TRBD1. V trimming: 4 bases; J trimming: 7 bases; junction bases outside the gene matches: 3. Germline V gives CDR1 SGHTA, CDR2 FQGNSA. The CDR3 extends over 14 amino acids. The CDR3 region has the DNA TGTGCCAGCAGCTCGGGACAGGGGGAACAGCCCCAGCATTTT. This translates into CASSSGQGEQPQHF.

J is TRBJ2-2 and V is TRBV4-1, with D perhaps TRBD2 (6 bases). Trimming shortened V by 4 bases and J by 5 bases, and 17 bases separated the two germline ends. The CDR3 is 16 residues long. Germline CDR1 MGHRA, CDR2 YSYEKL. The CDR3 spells CASSPSGGSGTGELFF. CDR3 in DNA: TGCGCCAGCAGCCCATCCGGGGGAAGCGGGACCGGGGAGCTGTTTTTT.

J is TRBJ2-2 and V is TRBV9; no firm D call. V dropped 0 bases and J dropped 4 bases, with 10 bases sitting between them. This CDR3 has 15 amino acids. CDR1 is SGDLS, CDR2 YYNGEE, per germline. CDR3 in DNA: TGTGCCAGCAGCGTAGAAGCGTTAGGCACCGGGGAGCTGTTTTTT. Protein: CASSVEALGTGELFF. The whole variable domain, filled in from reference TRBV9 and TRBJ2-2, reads DSGVTQTPKHLITATGQRVTLRCSPRSGDLSVYWYQQSLDQGLQFLIQYYNGEERAKGNILERFSAQQFPDLHSELNLSSLELGDSALYFCASSVEALGTGELFFGEGSRLTVL.

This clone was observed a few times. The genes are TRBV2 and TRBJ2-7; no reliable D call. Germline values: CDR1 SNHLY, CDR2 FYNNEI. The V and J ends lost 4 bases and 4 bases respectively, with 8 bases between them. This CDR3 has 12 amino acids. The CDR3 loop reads CASSVNAYEQYF. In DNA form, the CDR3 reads TGTGCCAGCAGTGTAAACGCGTACGAGCAGTACTTC.

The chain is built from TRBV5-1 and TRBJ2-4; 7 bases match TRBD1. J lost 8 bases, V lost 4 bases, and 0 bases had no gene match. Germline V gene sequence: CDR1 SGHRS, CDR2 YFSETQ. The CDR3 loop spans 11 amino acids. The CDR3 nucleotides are TGCGCCAGCAGCGACAGGGACATTCAGTACTTC. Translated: CASSDRDIQYF.

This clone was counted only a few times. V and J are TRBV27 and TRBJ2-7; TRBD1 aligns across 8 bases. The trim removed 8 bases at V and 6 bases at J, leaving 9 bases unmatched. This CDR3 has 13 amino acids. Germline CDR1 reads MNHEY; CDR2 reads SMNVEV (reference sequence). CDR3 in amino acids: CASRIPGGSEQYF. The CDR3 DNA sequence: TGTGCCAGCCGTATCCCAGGGGGCAGCGAGCAGTACTTC.

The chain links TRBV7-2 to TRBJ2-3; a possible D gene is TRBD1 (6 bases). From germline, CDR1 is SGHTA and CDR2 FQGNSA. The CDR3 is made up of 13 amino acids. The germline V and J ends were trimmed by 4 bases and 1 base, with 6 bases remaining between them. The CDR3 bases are TGTGCCAGCAGCTCAGGGGGCACAGATACGCAGTATTTT. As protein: CASSSGGTDTQYF. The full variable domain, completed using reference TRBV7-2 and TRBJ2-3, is GAGVSQSPSNKVTEKGKDVELRCDPISGHTALYWYRQSLGQGLEFLIYFQGNSAPDKSGLPSDRFSAERTGGSVSTLTIQRTQQEDSAVYLCASSSGGTDTQYFGPGTRLTVL.

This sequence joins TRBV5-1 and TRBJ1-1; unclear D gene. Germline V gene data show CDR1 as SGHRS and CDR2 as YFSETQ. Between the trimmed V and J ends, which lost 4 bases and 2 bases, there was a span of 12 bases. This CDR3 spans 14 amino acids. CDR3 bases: TGCGCCAGCAGCCCCGGGCCGGCCAACACTGAAGCTTTCTTT. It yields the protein CASSPGPANTEAFF. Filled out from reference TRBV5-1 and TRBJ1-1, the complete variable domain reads KAGVTQTPRYLIKTRGQQVTLSCSPISGHRSVSWYQQTPGQGLQFLFEYFSETQRNKGNFPGRFSGRQFSNSRSEMNVSTLELGDSALYLCASSPGPANTEAFFGQGTRLTVV.

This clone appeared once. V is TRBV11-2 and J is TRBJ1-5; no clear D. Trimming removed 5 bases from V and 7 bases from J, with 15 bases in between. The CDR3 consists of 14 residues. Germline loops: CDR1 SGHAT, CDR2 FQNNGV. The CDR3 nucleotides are TGTGCCAGCAGCCCCGGGCCCACGGGGCAGCCCCAGCATTTT. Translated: CASSPGPTGQPQHF.

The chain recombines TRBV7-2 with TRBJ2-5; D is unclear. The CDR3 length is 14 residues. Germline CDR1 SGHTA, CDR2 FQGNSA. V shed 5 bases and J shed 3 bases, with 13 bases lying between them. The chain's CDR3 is CASSLTPGKETQYF. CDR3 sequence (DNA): TGTGCCAGCAGCCTGACACCCGGAAAAGAGACCCAGTACTTC.

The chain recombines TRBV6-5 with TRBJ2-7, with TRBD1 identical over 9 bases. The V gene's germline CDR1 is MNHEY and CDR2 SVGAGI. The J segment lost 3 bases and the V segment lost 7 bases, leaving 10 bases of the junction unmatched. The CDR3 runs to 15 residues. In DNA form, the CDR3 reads TGTGCCAGCACCAAAGCTGGGGACAGGGTCTACGAGCAGTACTTC. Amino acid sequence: CASTKAGDRVYEQYF.